A selection of T cell receptor beta chains follows, all from one sample in a study of regulatory T cells in long-lasting Graves disease. A single record per CDR3 protein comes from TCRdb applying MiXCR to the multiplex PCR reads. The sample contains under 250,000 distinct CDR3 sequences, around 20% of which appear only once. These same data were also listed under a study on T cells in Graves' hyperthyroidism and ophthalmopathy.

The sequencing here drew on peripheral blood mononuclear cells (PBMCs), taken at new diagnosis, from a patient treated with antithyroid drugs. The receptors were gathered from a woman in her 30s with Graves disease. Each CDR3 is given with its conserved first and last residue. Fields, in order: clone size, V gene, J gene, D gene, CDR3 DNA, CDR3 protein. D genes are given only for firm matches. Expanded clones are given a class, and other clones once, few, many or no size at all.

>few|TRBV19|TRBJ2-3|NA
TGTGCCACTGAGGGGGGCACAGATACGCAATATTTT
CATEGGTDTQYF
>NA|TRBV10-3|TRBJ1-2|NA
TGTGCCATCAGTGAGTCCCCGGGATTGGACTATGGCTACACCTTC
CAISESPGLDYGYTF
>many|TRBV7-8|TRBJ1-6|TRBD1
TGTGCCAGCAGCTTTAAACAGGGGAATTCACCCCTCCACTTT
CASSFKQGNSPLHF
>many|TRBV11-2|TRBJ1-1|NA
TGTGCCAGCAGCTTGTTGCGGGTCCCTGAAGCTTTCTTT
CASSLLRVPEAFF
>NA|TRBV2|TRBJ2-1|TRBD2
TGTGCCAGCAGTGAAGCTGTACTAGCGGGAGGGAGTGAGCAGTTCTTC
CASSEAVLAGGSEQFF
>many|TRBV2|TRBJ2-5|TRBD1
TGTGCCAGCAGTGAGGACAGGGGGACGGAGACCCAGTACTTC
CASSEDRGTETQYF
>NA|TRBV28|TRBJ2-7|TRBD2
TGTGCCAGTAAGCTAGCGGGCTCCTACGAGCAGTACTTC
CASKLAGSYEQYF
>many|TRBV12-3/TRBV12-4|TRBJ2-7|NA
TGTGCCAGCAGTTTTGCAGGGGTCCCCTACGAGCAGTACTTC
CASSFAGVPYEQYF
>many|TRBV15|TRBJ2-1|NA
TGTGCCACCAGCAGGGAAAACTTAATCAATGAGCAGTTCTTC
CATSRENLINEQFF
>many|TRBV15|TRBJ1-3|TRBD1
TGTGCCACCAGCAGGGGAGGGACTAGCGGACAGGTTACCGGGCGCACCATATATTTT
CATSRGGTSGQVTGRTIYF
>many|TRBV10-2|TRBJ1-2|NA
TGCGCCAGCATTAACCGGGACTCCTCCGGCTATGGCTACACCTTC
CASINRDSSGYGYTF
>many|TRBV6-1|TRBJ1-1|NA
TGTGCCAGCAGCTCCGGGACGGGTGAAGCTTTCTTT
CASSSGTGEAFF
>many|TRBV11-2|TRBJ1-3|NA
TGTGCCAGCAGCCGATCCAGCACCCCTGGAAACACCATATATTTT
CASSRSSTPGNTIYF
>NA|TRBV10-3|TRBJ2-1|TRBD2
TGTGCCATCACGGCAGGGCACGGACTAGCGGGAGTGTACTCCTACAATGAGCAGTTCTTC
CAITAGHGLAGVYSYNEQFF
>many|TRBV9|TRBJ1-1|NA
TGTGCCAGCAGCTTTTACGACAAAGACACTGAAGCTTTCTTT
CASSFYDKDTEAFF
>few|TRBV28|TRBJ2-5|NA
TGTGCCAGCAGTTCCGAGGATTGGGAGCTAGAGACCCAGTACTTC
CASSSEDWELETQYF
>many|TRBV20-1|TRBJ2-7|TRBD1
TGCAGTGCCCTCCCTCCCTGGGGACAGGGCCACTACGAGCAGTACTTC
CSALPPWGQGHYEQYF
>many|TRBV6-1|TRBJ2-6|NA
TGTGCCACAATCCCCCGAACGTACTCTGGGGCCAACGTCCTGACTTTC
CATIPRTYSGANVLTF
>many|TRBV28|TRBJ1-1|NA
TGTGCCAGCTTAGGCCCCCACACTGAAGCTTTCTTT
CASLGPHTEAFF
>many|TRBV6-5|TRBJ2-1|NA
TGTGCCAGCAGTTACCCCTCCCCGGATCAGTTCTTC
CASSYPSPDQFF
>many|TRBV20-1|TRBJ2-1|NA
TGCAGTGGCTCGGGGGGCCTTCTCTTC
CSGSGGLLF
>many|TRBV25-1|TRBJ2-7|NA
TGTGCCAGCAGTGATGAGCGACCCTCGGGTGAGCAGTACTTC
CASSDERPSGEQYF
>NA|TRBV7-9|TRBJ2-2|NA
TGTGCCAGCAGCCGAACACGGACAGCGAACACCGGGGAGCTGTTTTTT
CASSRTRTANTGELFF
>many|TRBV27|TRBJ1-1|NA
TGTGCCAGCAGTTTATCGTTGGGGCGCACTGAAGCTTTCTTT
CASSLSLGRTEAFF
>many|TRBV28|TRBJ1-2|TRBD1
TGTGCCAGCAGTGATCCGGGACAGGGATACGGCTACACCTTC
CASSDPGQGYGYTF
>NA|TRBV12-3/TRBV12-4|TRBJ2-1|TRBD1
TGTGCCAGCAACAGGGGATCCTACGAGCAGTTCTTC
CASNRGSYEQFF